This T cell receptor beta chain was recovered during a study of T cells in Graves' hyperthyroidism and ophthalmopathy. Researchers amplified the TCR beta CDR3 regions from RNA transcripts. The HTBI primer set was used in a first-round RT-PCR of the TCR CDR3. TCRdb used MiXCR to reprocess the multiplex PCR reads, holding one entry per CDR3 protein. The repertoire includes about 720,000 distinct CDR3 sequences, about 15% of them detected once, and approximately 8.4% sits in the top ten. The V end was cut by 3 bases, the J end by 4 bases, with 13 bases between. The CDR3 runs to 14 residues. Germline V CDR1 and CDR2: SGHDN, FVKESK. The table lists this clonotype with a few counts.

This receptor was obtained from a man aged 18 to 30 with Graves' hyperthyroidism. Sequencing was carried out using blood. This chain links TRBV14 with TRBJ2-7, with D perhaps given as TRBD1 or TRBD2 (6 bases each). Written as DNA, the CDR3 is TGTGCCAGCAGCCAGGCAGAGGGGGGATACGAGCAGTACTTC. It is translated as CASSQAEGGYEQYF.